The 15 T cell receptor beta chains presented below share a single source sample, sequenced in a study of blood T cell repertoires in COVID-19. The data were produced by immunoSEQ multiplex PCR, yet TCRdb's version contains in-frame clones alone and is incomplete. Of approximately 140,000 clones listed, roughly 85% were seen once; the top ten hold roughly 3%. The sample consisted of peripheral blood. Receptor source: a man between 65 and 85 years old with acute or convalescent COVID-19.

This clone was seen once. The chain is built from TRBV4-1 and TRBJ1-2; 7 positions agree with TRBD1. The CDR3 totals 17 residues. Germline assignment: CDR1 MGHRA and CDR2 YSYEKL. J was trimmed by 3 bases and V by 0 bases; bases with no gene match: 10. CDR3 sequence (DNA): TGCGCCAGCAGCCAAGATGACAGGGAGGACGCCCACTATGGCTACACCTTC. Amino acids: CASSQDDREDAHYGYTF.

The J gene is TRBJ2-1, the V gene TRBV5-1; 11 bases agree with TRBD2. Germline assignment: CDR1 SGHRS and CDR2 YFSETQ. The CDR3 extends over 15 amino acids. Trimming at V came to 7 bases and at J to 7 bases, leaving 10 bases not matched to a gene. CDR3 protein: CASGQLAGAGNEQFF. The CDR3 nucleotides read TGCGCCAGCGGCCAACTAGCGGGAGCAGGGAATGAGCAGTTCTTC. Together with reference TRBV5-1 and TRBJ2-1, the CDR3 gives the full variable domain: KAGVTQTPRYLIKTRGQQVTLSCSPISGHRSVSWYQQTPGQGLQFLFEYFSETQRNKGNFPGRFSGRQFSNSRSEMNVSTLELGDSALYLCASGQLAGAGNEQFFGPGTRLTVL.

The chain uses TRBV28 and TRBJ2-4; TRBD2 agrees at 13 bases. Germline CDR1 reads MDHEN; CDR2 reads SYDVKM. Trimming cost V 6 bases and J 3 bases; bases outside gene matches: 14. The CDR3 runs 19 residues. CDR3 in DNA: TGTGCCAGCAGAGATCCGGGACTAGCGGGACCCAGCGGCAAAAACATTCAGTACTTC. Amino acids: CASRDPGLAGPSGKNIQYF.

The chain uses TRBV5-1 and TRBJ2-2; 7 nucleotides align to TRBD1. V dropped 5 bases and J dropped 2; count of bases not matched to a gene: 6. The germline V gene encodes CDR1 SGHRS and CDR2 YFSETQ. This CDR3 contains 15 residues. CDR3 sequence (DNA): TGCGCCAGCAGACTGACAGGGTTAAACACCGGGGAGCTGTTTTTT. Its protein product is CASRLTGLNTGELFF. The full variable domain, rest sourced from reference TRBV5-1 and TRBJ2-2, is KAGVTQTPRYLIKTRGQQVTLSCSPISGHRSVSWYQQTPGQGLQFLFEYFSETQRNKGNFPGRFSGRQFSNSRSEMNVSTLELGDSALYLCASRLTGLNTGELFFGEGSRLTVL.

V gene TRBV11-2 combines with J gene TRBJ2-1; 10 nucleotides align to TRBD1. After removal of 5 bases from V and 4 bases from J, the junction contained 8 bases not matched to a gene. CDR3 length equals 16 residues. Germline-derived CDR1 and CDR2 are SGHAT and FQNNGV. The CDR3: CASSPRAGQGYNEQFF. The DNA for the CDR3 is TGTGCCAGCAGCCCACGTGCGGGACAGGGGTACAATGAGCAGTTCTTC.

The chain links TRBV19 to TRBJ1-1; D perhaps matches TRBD1 (5 bases). CDR3 length equals 14 residues. Germline CDR1 and CDR2: LNHDA and SQIVND (reference sequence). V lost 3 bases, J lost 2 bases, and 10 bases lay in between. The CDR3 spells CASSIRQSNTEAFF. CDR3 bases: TGTGCCAGTAGTATTAGACAGTCAAACACTGAAGCTTTCTTT.

There are a few counts of this clone. This chain links TRBV10-3 with TRBJ2-1, with D perhaps TRBD1 (7 bases). The germline V gene encodes CDR1 ENHRY and CDR2 SYGVKD. Trimming pared 6 bases from V and 4 bases from J, leaving 13 bases between. This CDR3 is 14 amino acids long. In DNA form, the CDR3 reads TGTGCCATCAGGGGAGGACAGGCTTACAATGAGCAGTTCTTC. Protein: CAIRGGQAYNEQFF.

CDR3: CASSTNRGGRGYTF. DNA of the CDR3: TGTGCCAGTAGTACCAACCGCGGAGGTCGGGGCTACACCTTC. This rearrangement joins TRBV19 to TRBJ1-2, with unresolved D. The CDR3 has 14 amino acids. V was cut by 4 bases and J by 8 bases, with 17 bases left in between. Per germline, CDR1 LNHDA and CDR2 SQIVND (reference sequence).

V and J are TRBV21-1 and TRBJ1-1; the D call TRBD1 from the table was never checked on the DNA. TRBV21-1 is a listed pseudogene. This CDR3 has 14 amino acids. The CDR3 nucleotides are TGTGCCAGCAGCCGGGACAGAACTAACCTTGAAGCTTTCTTT. Translation gives CASSRDRTNLEAFF.

V usage is TRBV24-1 and J usage is TRBJ2-5; possibly TRBD2 for D (5 bases). The ends were cut back, 3 bases at V and 1 base at J, with 5 bases in the middle. Per the germline V gene, CDR1 is KGHDR and CDR2 is SFDVKD. The CDR3 covers 13 residues. The CDR3 nucleotides read TGTGCCACCAGTGATGGGAGCCAAGAGACCCAGTACTTC. Translation gives CATSDGSQETQYF.

V gene TRBV24-1 combines with J gene TRBJ1-6; 7 bases match TRBD1. CDR1 and CDR2 from the germline V gene are KGHDR and SFDVKD. This CDR3 has 14 residues. V shed 4 bases and J 6 bases; nucleotides not matched to a gene: 2. The CDR3 protein is CATSEGDSNSPLHF. The CDR3 DNA follows: TGTGCCACCAGTGAAGGGGACAGTAATTCACCCCTCCACTTT.

The chain combines TRBV3-1 (or the pseudogene TRBV3-2) with TRBJ2-5; D is undetermined. CDR1 and CDR2 (germline): LGHDT, YNNKEL (reference sequence). CDR3 length equals 15 residues. Trimming cost V 0 bases and J 6 bases, with 14 bases left between them. The CDR3 protein is CASSQEAVASQTQYF. In DNA form, the CDR3 reads TGTGCCAGCAGCCAAGAGGCGGTCGCGAGCCAGACCCAGTACTTC.

J is TRBJ1-2 and V is TRBV5-1, with 7 bases matching TRBD1. This CDR3 has 16 amino acids. J was trimmed by 0 bases and V by 3 bases; bases with no gene match: 8. CDR1 SGHRS and CDR2 YFSETQ come from the germline V gene. The CDR3 DNA reads as TGCGCCAGCAGCTCGCAATTGACAGGGACTAACTATGGCTACACCTTC. Amino acids: CASSSQLTGTNYGYTF. Full variable domain (rest looked up from reference TRBV5-1 and TRBJ1-2): KAGVTQTPRYLIKTRGQQVTLSCSPISGHRSVSWYQQTPGQGLQFLFEYFSETQRNKGNFPGRFSGRQFSNSRSEMNVSTLELGDSALYLCASSSQLTGTNYGYTFGSGTRLTVV.

This sequence joins TRBV7-2 and TRBJ2-7; TRBD2 aligns across 9 bases. V lost 5 bases and J lost 6; bases outside the gene matches: 8. The CDR3 has 14 amino acids. Germline V CDR1 and CDR2: SGHTA, FQGNSA. CDR3 protein: CASSLSGSTGEQYF. CDR3 bases: TGTGCCAGCAGCCTTAGCGGGAGTACTGGCGAGCAGTACTTC.

This clone was seen once. The rearrangement joins TRBV18 to TRBJ2-2, with D maybe TRBD1 (6 bases). The germline V gene has CDR1 KGHSH and CDR2 LQKENI. The V end lost 3 bases, the J end lost 6 bases, and 11 bases lay between the germline ends. The CDR3 runs 14 residues. The CDR3 loop is CASSPYAGAGELFF. DNA for the CDR3: TGTGCCAGCTCACCCTACGCAGGGGCCGGGGAGCTGTTTTTT. The full variable domain, in which reference TRBV18 and TRBJ2-2 provide the parts outside the CDR3, is NAGVMQNPRHLVRRRGQEARLRCSPMKGHSHVYWYRQLPEEGLKFMVYLQKENIIDESGMPKERFSAEFPKEGPSILRIQQVVRGDSAAYFCASSPYAGAGELFFGEGSRLTVL.